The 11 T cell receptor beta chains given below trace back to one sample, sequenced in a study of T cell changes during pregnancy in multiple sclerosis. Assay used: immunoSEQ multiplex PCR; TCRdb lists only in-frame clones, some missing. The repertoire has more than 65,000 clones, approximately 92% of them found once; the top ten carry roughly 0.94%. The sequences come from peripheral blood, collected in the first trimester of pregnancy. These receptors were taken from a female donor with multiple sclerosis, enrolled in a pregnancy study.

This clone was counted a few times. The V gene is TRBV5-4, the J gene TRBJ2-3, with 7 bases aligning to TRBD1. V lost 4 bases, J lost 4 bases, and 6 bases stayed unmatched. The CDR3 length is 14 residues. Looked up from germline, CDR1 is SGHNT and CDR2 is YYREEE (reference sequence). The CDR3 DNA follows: TGTGCCAGCAGCCTTGGACAGGAGTCAGATACGCAGTATTTT. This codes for CASSLGQESDTQYF.

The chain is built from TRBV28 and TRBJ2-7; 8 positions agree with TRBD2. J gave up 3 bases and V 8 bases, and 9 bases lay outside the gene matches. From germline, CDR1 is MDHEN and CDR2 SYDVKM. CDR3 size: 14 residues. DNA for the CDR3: TGTGCCAGCGCCTCGACTAGCGTATTCTACGAGCAGTACTTC. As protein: CASASTSVFYEQYF.

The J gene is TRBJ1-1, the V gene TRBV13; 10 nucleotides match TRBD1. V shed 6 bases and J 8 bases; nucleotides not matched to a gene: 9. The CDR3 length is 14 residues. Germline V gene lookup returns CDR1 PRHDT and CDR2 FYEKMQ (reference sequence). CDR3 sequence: CASSPGTGDFEAFF. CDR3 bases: TGTGCCAGCAGTCCAGGGACAGGGGATTTCGAAGCTTTCTTT.

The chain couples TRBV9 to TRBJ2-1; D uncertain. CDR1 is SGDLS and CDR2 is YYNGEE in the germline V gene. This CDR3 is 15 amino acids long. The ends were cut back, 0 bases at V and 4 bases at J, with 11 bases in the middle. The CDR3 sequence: CASSVESRIYNEQFF. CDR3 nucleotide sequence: TGTGCCAGCAGCGTAGAATCCAGAATTTACAATGAGCAGTTCTTC.

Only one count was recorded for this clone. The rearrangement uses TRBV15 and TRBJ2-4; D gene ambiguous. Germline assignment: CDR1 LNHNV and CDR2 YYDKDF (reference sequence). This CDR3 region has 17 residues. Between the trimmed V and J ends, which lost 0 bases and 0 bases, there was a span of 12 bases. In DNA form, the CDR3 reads TGTGCCACCAGCAGAGACATTAAGGCGGTAGCCAAAAACATTCAGTACTTC. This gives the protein CATSRDIKAVAKNIQYF.

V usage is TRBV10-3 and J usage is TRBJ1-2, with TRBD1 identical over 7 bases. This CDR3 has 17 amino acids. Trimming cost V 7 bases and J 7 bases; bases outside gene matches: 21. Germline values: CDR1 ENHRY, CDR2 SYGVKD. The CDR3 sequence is CAIKPFRDRAISGGYTF. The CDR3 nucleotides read TGTGCCATCAAACCCTTCCGCGACAGGGCAATTTCGGGTGGCTACACCTTC.

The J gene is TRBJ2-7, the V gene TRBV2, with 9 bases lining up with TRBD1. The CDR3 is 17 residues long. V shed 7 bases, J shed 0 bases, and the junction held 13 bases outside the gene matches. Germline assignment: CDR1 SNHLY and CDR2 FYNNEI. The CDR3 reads CASNRLYRDRVSYEQYF. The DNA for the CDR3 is TGTGCCAGCAACCGCTTATACAGGGACAGGGTCTCCTACGAGCAGTACTTC.

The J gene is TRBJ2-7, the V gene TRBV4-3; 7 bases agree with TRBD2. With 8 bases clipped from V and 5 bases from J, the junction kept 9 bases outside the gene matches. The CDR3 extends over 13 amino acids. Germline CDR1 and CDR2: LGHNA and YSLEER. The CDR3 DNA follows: TGCGCCAGCTCCCCCGGGGGGAGTCACGAGCAGTACTTC. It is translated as CASSPGGSHEQYF.

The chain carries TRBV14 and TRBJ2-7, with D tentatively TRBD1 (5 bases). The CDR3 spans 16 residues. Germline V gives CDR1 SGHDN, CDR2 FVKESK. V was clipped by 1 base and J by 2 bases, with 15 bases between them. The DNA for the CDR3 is TGTGCCAGCAGCCAAGTGGCGCGACAGCCAGCCTACGAGCAGTACTTC. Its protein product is CASSQVARQPAYEQYF.

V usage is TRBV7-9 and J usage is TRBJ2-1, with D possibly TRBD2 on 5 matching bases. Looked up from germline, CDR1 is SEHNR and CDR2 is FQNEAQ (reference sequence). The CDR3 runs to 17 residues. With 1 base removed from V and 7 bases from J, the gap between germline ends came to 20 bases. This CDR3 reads CASSLGSPGSVGNEQFF. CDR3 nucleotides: TGTGCCAGCAGCTTAGGGTCCCCGGGTAGCGTTGGGAATGAGCAGTTCTTC.

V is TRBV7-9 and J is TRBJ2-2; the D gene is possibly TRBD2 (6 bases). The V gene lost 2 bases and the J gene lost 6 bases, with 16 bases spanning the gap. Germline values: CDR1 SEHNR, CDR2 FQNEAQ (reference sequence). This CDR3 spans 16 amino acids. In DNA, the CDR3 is TGTGCCAGCAGCTTACAAGGGGACTTTAGGGCCGGGGAGCTGTTTTTT. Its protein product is CASSLQGDFRAGELFF.